The 22 T cell receptor beta chains reported below all come from one sample, sequenced in a study of blood T cells in healthy people across ages. Primers used in a second PCR of roughly 7 to 11 cycles were a sample-barcoded 5' primer and a J-beta primer mix. One entry per CDR3 protein, called by TCRdb with MiXCR from the 5' RACE reads. The sample includes some 370,000 distinct CDR3 sequences, 45% to 65% of them seen just once. The material sequenced was blood. All receptors derive from a man aged 55 to 69 in good health.

The chain links TRBV20-1 to TRBJ1-2, with a weak D call TRBD1 (6 bases). This CDR3 has 14 amino acids. Trimming stripped 3 bases from V and 8 bases from J, with 19 bases between. Germline V lookup: CDR1 DFQATT, CDR2 SNEGSKA (reference sequence). DNA for the CDR3: TGCAGTGCTAGTGTTCGGGACGGAGGGGGAGGCTACACCTTC. It encodes CSASVRDGGGGYTF.

The V call is TRBV20-1, the J call TRBJ2-1; the D is unclear. The V end was cut by 6 bases, the J end by 5 bases, with 17 bases between. Germline-derived CDR1 and CDR2 are DFQATT and SNEGSKA (reference sequence). The CDR3 has 14 amino acids. CDR3 bases: TGCAGTGCCTCACACACCGACGCGAACAATGAGCAGTTCTTC. Amino acids: CSASHTDANNEQFF.

This clonotype was detected once. The chain recombines TRBV12-3 or TRBV12-4 with TRBJ1-2; D unclear. Trimming removed 6 bases at V and 6 bases at J, with 17 bases between. This CDR3 is built from 14 residues. The CDR3 is CASSSRTGWDGYTF. The CDR3 coding sequence is TGTGCCAGCAGCTCCCGGACTGGTTGGGATGGCTACACCTTC.

The chain uses TRBV27 and TRBJ2-4; D is possibly TRBD2 (5 bases). The germline V gene has CDR1 MNHEY and CDR2 SMNVEV (reference sequence). The V gene lost 8 bases and the J gene lost 0 bases, with 14 bases spanning the gap. The CDR3 extends over 15 amino acids. The CDR3 DNA follows: TGTGCCAGCGCAACTCAGCGGCTAGCCAAAAACATTCAGTACTTC. This codes for CASATQRLAKNIQYF.

This chain links TRBV10-3 with TRBJ2-7; a weak D match, TRBD2 (5 bases). Germline assignment: CDR1 ENHRY and CDR2 SYGVKD. The CDR3 length is 13 residues. The V and J ends lost 11 bases and 1 base respectively, with 15 bases between them. This chain's CDR3 is CAREKEGSYEQYF. The CDR3 DNA reads TGTGCCCGCGAGAAAGAGGGTTCCTACGAGCAGTACTTC.

The table lists this clonotype with a few counts. The chain carries TRBV20-1 and TRBJ2-1; D is tentatively TRBD1 or TRBD2 (5 bases each). The CDR3 sequence is 15 residues long. Germline CDR1 and CDR2: DFQATT and SNEGSKA (reference sequence). Trimming shortened V by 0 bases and J by 6 bases, and 15 bases separated the two germline ends. The CDR3 sequence: CSARDRGKVVNEQFF. Here the CDR3 DNA reads TGCAGTGCTAGAGACCGGGGCAAGGTCGTCAATGAGCAGTTCTTC.

This clonotype was counted a few times. The V and J genes are TRBV7-2 and TRBJ2-7; 8 bases map to TRBD1. Germline V lookup: CDR1 SGHTA, CDR2 FQGNSA. This CDR3 region has 15 residues. V lost 7 bases and J lost 2; bases outside the gene matches: 10. The chain's CDR3 is CASTLRGTGPYEQYF. The DNA of the CDR3 is TGTGCCAGCACCCTCAGGGGGACAGGCCCCTACGAGCAGTACTTC.

By sample share, this clonotype is large. This chain links TRBV5-6 with TRBJ1-1; D call uncertain. The CDR3 runs 13 residues. Germline-derived CDR1 and CDR2 are SGHDT and YYEEEE. The V end was cut by 4 bases, the J end by 4 bases, with 11 bases between. In nucleotides, the CDR3 is TGTGCCAGCAGCCCGGCGTCAGGCACTGAAGCTTTCTTT. As protein: CASSPASGTEAFF.

The chain combines TRBV20-1 with TRBJ2-6; TRBD1 is a possible D gene (5 bases). Germline lookup yields CDR1 DFQATT and CDR2 SNEGSKA (reference sequence). This CDR3 spans 18 amino acids. Deletions cut 0 bases from V and 0 bases from J, with 15 bases between. CDR3 loop: CSARDLLGAASGANVLTF. The CDR3 DNA reads as TGCAGTGCTAGAGATTTGTTAGGGGCGGCCTCTGGGGCCAACGTCCTGACTTTC.

V usage is TRBV4-3 and J usage is TRBJ2-4; the D gene could be TRBD1 or TRBD2 (7 bases each). The better agreement between TRBJ2-7 and the DNA end casts doubt on the J call. This CDR3 contains 18 residues. Germline CDR1 LGHNA, CDR2 YSLEER. The CDR3 bases are TGCGCCAGCAGCCAAGATTTTGCAGGGAGGGGACAGACGTACGAGCAGTACTTC. The encoded protein is CASSQDFAGRGQTYEQYF.

This clonotype was found once. A clone one base away is much larger, so this may be a read error. CDR3 region: CSVAGTVTKNIQYF. The CDR3 region has the DNA TGCAGCGTCGCTGGGACAGTAACCAAAAACATTCAGTACTTC. The chain joins TRBV29-1 to TRBJ2-4; 7 bases map to TRBD1. With 6 bases clipped from V and 2 bases from J, the junction kept 7 bases outside the gene matches. The CDR3 sequence is 14 residues long. The germline V gene has CDR1 SQVTM and CDR2 ANQGSEA.

This sequence joins TRBV20-1 and TRBJ2-7; TRBD2 matches 13 bases. Trimming removed 1 base from V and 1 base from J; junction bases left unmatched: 4. The germline CDR1 and CDR2 sequences are DFQATT and SNEGSKA (reference sequence). This CDR3 is built from 16 residues. CDR3 in amino acids: CSARGLAGGRSYEQYF. The DNA for the CDR3 is TGCAGTGCTAGAGGACTAGCGGGGGGCCGGTCCTACGAGCAGTACTTC.

In this sample, this clonotype turned up a few times. This sequence joins TRBV11-2 and TRBJ2-3, with D possibly TRBD2 on 7 matching bases. This CDR3 contains 19 residues. CDR1 is SGHAT, CDR2 FQNNGV, per germline. Between the trimmed V and J ends, which lost 1 base and 3 bases, there was a span of 23 bases. The CDR3 sequence is CASSLGGGGRQAQTDTQYF. In DNA form, the CDR3 reads TGTGCCAGCAGCTTAGGGGGGGGGGGCCGACAGGCTCAAACAGATACGCAGTATTTT. Drawing the rest from reference TRBV11-2 and TRBJ2-3, the complete variable domain is EAGVAQSPRYKIIEKRQSVAFWCNPISGHATLYWYQQILGQGPKLLIQFQNNGVVDDSQLPKDRFSAERLKGVDSTLKIQPAKLEDSAVYLCASSLGGGGRQAQTDTQYFGPGTRLTVL.

The rearrangement uses TRBV7-2 and TRBJ2-1, with 8 bases matching TRBD1. CDR1 SGHTA and CDR2 FQGNSA come from the germline V gene. There are 13 residues in the CDR3. J gave up 7 bases and V 5 bases, and 4 bases lay outside the gene matches. CDR3 in DNA: TGTGCCAGCAGCCGGACAGGGCCTAATGAGCAGTTCTTC. It specifies CASSRTGPNEQFF.

The chain combines TRBV25-1 with TRBJ2-1; 9 nucleotides align to TRBD2. Germline loops: CDR1 MGHDK, CDR2 SYGVNS. CDR3 size: 16 residues. Germline trimming cut 4 bases from V and 1 base from J; bases unmatched to any gene: 5. The CDR3 sequence: CASSGGLAGSYNEQFF. CDR3 nucleotide sequence: TGTGCCAGCAGTGGCGGGCTAGCGGGATCCTACAATGAGCAGTTCTTC.

The chain joins TRBV29-1 to TRBJ2-3, with TRBD2 as a possible D gene (6 bases). Looked up from germline, CDR1 is SQVTM and CDR2 is ANQGSEA. The V gene lost 0 bases and the J gene lost 10 bases, with 17 bases spanning the gap. CDR3 length: 14 residues. CDR3 in amino acids: CSVEESLGLSPQYF. The DNA for the CDR3 is TGCAGCGTTGAAGAGTCCTTAGGACTATCCCCGCAGTATTTT.

The rearrangement joins TRBV6-6 to TRBJ2-5; TRBD2 aligns across 7 bases. Germline-derived CDR1 and CDR2 are MNHNY and SVGAGI (reference sequence). The CDR3 length is 14 residues. Trimming took 2 bases from V and 5 from J; bases not matched to a gene: 5. The CDR3 reads CASSYGGGPETQYF. As DNA, the CDR3 is TGTGCCAGCAGTTACGGGGGGGGACCGGAGACCCAGTACTTC.

The chain recombines TRBV6-2 or TRBV6-3 with TRBJ2-7; D is possibly TRBD1 (5 bases). V lost 4 bases and J 2 bases, leaving 12 bases between the germline ends. The CDR3 sequence is 14 residues long. The germline gives CDR1 MNHEY, CDR2 SVGEGT. CDR3 nucleotides: TGTGCCAGCAGTTTCCAGGGCCTTACCTACGAGCAGTACTTC. Encoded protein: CASSFQGLTYEQYF.

V and J are TRBV3-1 and TRBJ1-1; possibly TRBD1 for D (6 bases). Germline CDR1 and CDR2: LGHDT and YNNKEL (reference sequence). Trimming took off 4 bases at V and 7 bases at J, with 10 bases between the two ends. The CDR3 spans 12 residues. In DNA form, the CDR3 reads TGTGCCAGCAGCCGGGGAGGGGGTGAAGCTTTCTTT. Translating gives CASSRGGGEAFF.

V gene TRBV27 combines with J gene TRBJ1-2; D perhaps matches TRBD1 (5 bases). V was clipped by 2 bases and J by 3 bases, with 19 bases between them. The germline V gene encodes CDR1 MNHEY and CDR2 SMNVEV (reference sequence). The CDR3 extends over 17 amino acids. The CDR3 loop reads CASSLPGGDGVDYGYTF. CDR3 sequence (DNA): TGTGCCAGCAGTTTACCGGGGGGAGACGGAGTAGACTATGGCTACACCTTC.

The chain has TRBV12-5 and TRBJ1-2, with a possible D match to TRBD1 (6 bases). The CDR3 length is 16 residues. Germline CDR1 reads LGHNT; CDR2 reads FRNRAP. With 3 bases removed from V and 1 base from J, the gap between germline ends came to 15 bases. The CDR3 sequence: CASGFPGALSNYGYTF. In DNA form, the CDR3 reads TGTGCTAGTGGTTTCCCGGGGGCCCTTAGTAACTATGGCTACACCTTC.

V gene TRBV2 combines with J gene TRBJ1-1; TRBD1 is a possible D gene (6 bases). Between the trimmed V and J ends, which lost 4 bases and 8 bases, there was a span of 17 bases. Per the germline V gene, CDR1 is SNHLY and CDR2 is FYNNEI. The CDR3 runs to 14 residues. CDR3 sequence reads: CASSAQGTREEAFF. CDR3 nucleotide sequence: TGTGCCAGCAGTGCGCAGGGGACCAGGGAGGAAGCTTTCTTT.